The clone carrying this T cell receptor (beta chain) was found many times. Its specificity is not known. The sample originates from a study of T-cell reconstitution after alpha-beta-depleted transplantation in children. Overall study results and limits: At one year after transplant, newly produced T cells mostly accounted for T-cell counts and diversity. Expanded graft clones numbering several hundred reportedly gave rise to alpha-beta T cells about two months after transplant. Surviving recipient T cells and thymic progenitors accounted for the high day-60 TCRbeta diversity observed in some patients.

Preparation of the TCRbeta library involved a method that used unique molecular identifiers. TCRdb re-called the PCR reads with MiXCR, one entry per CDR3 protein. The sample holds 200,000 to 250,000 distinct CDR3 sequences, approximately 10% seen once. Sample: PBMCs, taken before TCRalphabeta/CD19-depleted stem cell transplant. The receptor was isolated from a child less than two years old with acute myeloid leukemia, due to receive a stem cell transplant.

The CDR3 nucleotides are TGCGCCAGCAGCTTGAACGGAGGTGGGACAGATACGCAGTATTTT. Protein: CASSLNGGGTDTQYF. The rearrangement joins TRBV5-1 to TRBJ2-3; D possibly corresponds to TRBD2 (5 bases). V lost 1 base and J lost 3, with 12 bases in between. Germline values: CDR1 SGHRS, CDR2 YFSETQ. The CDR3 is 15 amino acids.